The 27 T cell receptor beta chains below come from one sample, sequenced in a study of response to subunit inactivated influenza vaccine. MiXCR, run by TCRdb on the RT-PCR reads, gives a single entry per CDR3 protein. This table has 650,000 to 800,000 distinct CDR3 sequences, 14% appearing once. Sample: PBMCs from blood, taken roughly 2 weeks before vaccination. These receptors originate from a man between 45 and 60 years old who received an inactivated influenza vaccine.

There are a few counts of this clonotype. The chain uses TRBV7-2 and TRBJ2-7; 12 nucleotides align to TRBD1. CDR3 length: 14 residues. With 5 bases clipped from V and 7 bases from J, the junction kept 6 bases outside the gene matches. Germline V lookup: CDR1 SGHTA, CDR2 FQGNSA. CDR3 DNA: TGTGCCAGCAGCCCAGGGACAGGGGGCGCTGAGCAGTACTTC. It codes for CASSPGTGGAEQYF. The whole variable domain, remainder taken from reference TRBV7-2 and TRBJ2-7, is GAGVSQSPSNKVTEKGKDVELRCDPISGHTALYWYRQSLGQGLEFLIYFQGNSAPDKSGLPSDRFSAERTGGSVSTLTIQRTQQEDSAVYLCASSPGTGGAEQYFGPGTRLTVT.

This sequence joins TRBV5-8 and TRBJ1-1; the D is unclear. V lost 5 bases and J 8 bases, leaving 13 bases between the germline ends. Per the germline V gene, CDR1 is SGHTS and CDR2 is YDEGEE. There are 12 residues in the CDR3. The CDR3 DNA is TGTGCCAGCAGACACGCAGGCGGGGAAGCTTTCTTT. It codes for CASRHAGGEAFF.

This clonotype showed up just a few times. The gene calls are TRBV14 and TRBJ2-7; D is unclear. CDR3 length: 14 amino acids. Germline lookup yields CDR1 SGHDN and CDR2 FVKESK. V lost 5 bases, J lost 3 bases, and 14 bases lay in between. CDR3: CASSVGSGLYEQYF. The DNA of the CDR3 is TGTGCCAGCAGCGTAGGATCTGGCCTCTACGAGCAGTACTTC.

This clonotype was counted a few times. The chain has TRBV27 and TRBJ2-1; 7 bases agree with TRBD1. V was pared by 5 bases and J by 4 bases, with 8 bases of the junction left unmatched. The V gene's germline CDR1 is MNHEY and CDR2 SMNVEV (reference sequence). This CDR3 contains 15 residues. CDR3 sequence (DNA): TGTGCCAGCAGTAGAGGGACAGAGAGGTACAATGAGCAGTTCTTC. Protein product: CASSRGTERYNEQFF.

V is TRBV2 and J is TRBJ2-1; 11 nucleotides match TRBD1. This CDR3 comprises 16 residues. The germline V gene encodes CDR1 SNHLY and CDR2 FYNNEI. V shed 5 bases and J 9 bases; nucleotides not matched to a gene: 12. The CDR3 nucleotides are TGTGCCAGCAGTCGGATGAGGGACAGGGGGGCGAGTGAGCAGTTCTTC. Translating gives CASSRMRDRGASEQFF.

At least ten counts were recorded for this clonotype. The CDR3: CASSFDRDYSYNSPLHF. Written as DNA, the CDR3 is TGTGCCAGCAGCTTTGACAGGGATTACTCCTATAATTCACCCCTCCACTTT. The chain employs TRBV7-9 and TRBJ1-6; TRBD1 matches 7 bases. This CDR3 has 17 residues. J gave up 0 bases and V 3 bases, and 5 bases lay outside the gene matches. Germline V CDR1 and CDR2: SEHNR, FQNEAQ (reference sequence). Using reference TRBV7-9 and TRBJ1-6 for the parts outside the CDR3, the full variable domain is DTGVSQNPRHKITKRGQNVTFRCDPISEHNRLYWYRQTLGQGPEFLTYFQNEAQLEKSRLLSDRFSAERPKGSFSTLEIQRTEQGDSAMYLCASSFDRDYSYNSPLHFGNGTRLTVT.

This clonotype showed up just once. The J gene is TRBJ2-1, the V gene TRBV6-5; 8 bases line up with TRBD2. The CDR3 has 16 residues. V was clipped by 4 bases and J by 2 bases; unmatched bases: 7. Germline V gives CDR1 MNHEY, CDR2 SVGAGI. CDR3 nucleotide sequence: TGTGCCAGCAGTTCTAGCGGGCTGACTGCCTACAATGAGCAGTTCTTC. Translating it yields CASSSSGLTAYNEQFF.

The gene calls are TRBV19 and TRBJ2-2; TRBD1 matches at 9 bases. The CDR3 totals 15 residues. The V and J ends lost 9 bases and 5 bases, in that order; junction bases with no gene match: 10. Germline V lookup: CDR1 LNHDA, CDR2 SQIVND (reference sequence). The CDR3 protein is CASRIGQGRTGELFF. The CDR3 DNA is TGTGCCAGCAGGATCGGACAGGGGAGGACCGGGGAGCTGTTTTTT.

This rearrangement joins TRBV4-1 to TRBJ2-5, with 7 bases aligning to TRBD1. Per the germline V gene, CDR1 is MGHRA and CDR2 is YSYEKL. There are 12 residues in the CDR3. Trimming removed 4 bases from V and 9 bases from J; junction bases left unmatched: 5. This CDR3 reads CASSRHRGPQYF. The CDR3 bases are TGCGCCAGCAGCCGCCACAGGGGTCCCCAGTACTTC.

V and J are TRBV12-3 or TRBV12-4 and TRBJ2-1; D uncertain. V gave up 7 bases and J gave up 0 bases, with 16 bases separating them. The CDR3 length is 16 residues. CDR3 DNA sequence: TGTGCCAGCATACGACCCGGTAGTGGCTCCTACAATGAGCAGTTCTTC. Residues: CASIRPGSGSYNEQFF.

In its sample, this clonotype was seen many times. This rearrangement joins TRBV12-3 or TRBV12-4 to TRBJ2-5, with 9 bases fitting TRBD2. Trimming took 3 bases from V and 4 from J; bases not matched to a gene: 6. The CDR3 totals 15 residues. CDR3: CASSLASGGIETQYF. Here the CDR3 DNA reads TGTGCCAGCAGTTTGGCCAGCGGGGGGATAGAGACCCAGTACTTC.

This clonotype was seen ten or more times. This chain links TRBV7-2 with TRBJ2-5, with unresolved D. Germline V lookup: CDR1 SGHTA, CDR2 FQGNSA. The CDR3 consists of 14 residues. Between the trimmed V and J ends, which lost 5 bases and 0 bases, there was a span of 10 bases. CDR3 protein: CASSPDPYQETQYF. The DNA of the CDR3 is TGTGCCAGCAGCCCGGACCCGTACCAAGAGACCCAGTACTTC.

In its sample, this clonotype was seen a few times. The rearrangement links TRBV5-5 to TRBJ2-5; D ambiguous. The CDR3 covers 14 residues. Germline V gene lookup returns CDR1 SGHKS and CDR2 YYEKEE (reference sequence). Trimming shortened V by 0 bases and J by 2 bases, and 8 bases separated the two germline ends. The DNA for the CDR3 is TGTGCCAGCAGCTTGGACAGCAGTCAAGAGACCCAGTACTTC. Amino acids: CASSLDSSQETQYF.

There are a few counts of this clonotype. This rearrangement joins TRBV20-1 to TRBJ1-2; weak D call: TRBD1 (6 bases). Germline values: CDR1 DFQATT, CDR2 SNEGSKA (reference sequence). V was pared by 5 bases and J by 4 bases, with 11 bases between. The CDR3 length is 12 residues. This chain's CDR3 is CSAAGGGYGYTF. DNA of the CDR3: TGCAGTGCTGCCGGGGGCGGCTATGGCTACACCTTC.

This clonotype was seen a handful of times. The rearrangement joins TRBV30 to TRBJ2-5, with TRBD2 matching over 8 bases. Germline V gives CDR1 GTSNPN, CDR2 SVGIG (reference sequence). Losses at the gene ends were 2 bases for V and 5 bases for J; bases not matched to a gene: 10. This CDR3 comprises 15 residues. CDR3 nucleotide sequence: TGTGCCTGGAGTTCTCTCGGACTAGCTGGGGAGACCCAGTACTTC. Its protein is CAWSSLGLAGETQYF. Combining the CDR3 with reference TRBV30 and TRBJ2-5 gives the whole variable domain SQTIHQWPATLVQPVGSPLSLECTVEGTSNPNLYWYRQAAGRGLQLLFYSVGIGQISSEVPQNLSASRPQDRQFILSSKKLLLSDSGFYLCAWSSLGLAGETQYFGPGTRLLVL.

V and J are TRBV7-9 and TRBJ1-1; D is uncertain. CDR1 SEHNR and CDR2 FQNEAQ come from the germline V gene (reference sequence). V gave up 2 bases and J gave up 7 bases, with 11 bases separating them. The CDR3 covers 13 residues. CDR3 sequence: CASSLSFVGEAFF. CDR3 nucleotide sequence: TGTGCCAGCAGCTTAAGTTTCGTGGGTGAAGCTTTCTTT.

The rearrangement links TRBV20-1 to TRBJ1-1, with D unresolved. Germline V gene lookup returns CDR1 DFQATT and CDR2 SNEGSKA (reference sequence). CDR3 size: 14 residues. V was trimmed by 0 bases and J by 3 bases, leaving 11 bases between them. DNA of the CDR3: TGCAGTGCTAGAGATAAGATAATCGACACTGAAGCTTTCTTT. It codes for CSARDKIIDTEAFF.

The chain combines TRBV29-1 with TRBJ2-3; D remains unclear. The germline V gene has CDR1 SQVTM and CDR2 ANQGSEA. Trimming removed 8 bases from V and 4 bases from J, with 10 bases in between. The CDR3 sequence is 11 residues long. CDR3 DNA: TGCAGCCTCCTGGTGGCAGATACGCAGTATTTT. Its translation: CSLLVADTQYF.

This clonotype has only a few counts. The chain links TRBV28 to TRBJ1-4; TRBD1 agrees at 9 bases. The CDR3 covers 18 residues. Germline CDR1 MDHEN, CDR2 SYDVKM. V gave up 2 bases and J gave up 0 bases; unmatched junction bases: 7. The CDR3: CASSLPGQGLATNEKLFF. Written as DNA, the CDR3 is TGTGCCAGCAGTTTACCGGGACAGGGCCTTGCAACTAATGAAAAACTGTTTTTT. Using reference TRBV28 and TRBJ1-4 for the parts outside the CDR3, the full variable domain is DVKVTQSSRYLVKRTGEKVFLECVQDMDHENMFWYRQDPGLGLRLIYFSYDVKMKEKGDIPEGYSVSREKKERFSLILESASTNQTSMYLCASSLPGQGLATNEKLFFGSGTQLSVL.

The CDR3 coding sequence is TGTGCCTGGAGGGAGTCCCTACTAGCGGGGGGACGAAGCGATACGCAGTATTTT. Encoded protein: CAWRESLLAGGRSDTQYF. The chain recombines TRBV30 with TRBJ2-3, with TRBD2 identical over 12 bases. CDR3 length: 18 amino acids. Trimming took 3 bases from V and 6 from J; bases not matched to a gene: 16. CDR1 is GTSNPN and CDR2 is SVGIG in the germline V gene (reference sequence).

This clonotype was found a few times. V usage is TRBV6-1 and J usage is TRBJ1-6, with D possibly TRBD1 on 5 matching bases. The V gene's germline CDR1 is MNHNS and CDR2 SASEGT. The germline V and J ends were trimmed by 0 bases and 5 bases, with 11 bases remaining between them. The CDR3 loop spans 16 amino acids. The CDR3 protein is CASSEAGTVNNSPLHF. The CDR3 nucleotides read TGTGCCAGCAGTGAAGCCGGGACGGTTAATAATTCACCCCTCCACTTT.

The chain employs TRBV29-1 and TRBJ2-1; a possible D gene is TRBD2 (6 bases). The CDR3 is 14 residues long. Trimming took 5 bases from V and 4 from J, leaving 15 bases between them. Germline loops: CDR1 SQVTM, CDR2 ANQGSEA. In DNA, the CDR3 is TGCAGCGTTTATTCGGGAGTCACTTACAATGAGCAGTTCTTC. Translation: CSVYSGVTYNEQFF.

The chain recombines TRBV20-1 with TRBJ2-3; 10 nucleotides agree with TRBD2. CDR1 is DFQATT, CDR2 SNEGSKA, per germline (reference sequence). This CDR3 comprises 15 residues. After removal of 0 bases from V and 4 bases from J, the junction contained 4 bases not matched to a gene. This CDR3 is CSARDQSGRADTQYF. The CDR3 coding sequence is TGCAGTGCTAGAGATCAGAGCGGGAGGGCAGATACGCAGTATTTT.

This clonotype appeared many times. The CDR3 loop is CASSPADPPDTQYF. CDR3 DNA sequence: TGTGCCAGCAGCCCAGCGGACCCCCCAGATACGCAGTATTTT. The rearrangement uses TRBV7-2 and TRBJ2-3; D is perhaps TRBD2 (5 bases). Germline V gives CDR1 SGHTA, CDR2 FQGNSA. The CDR3 length is 14 residues. Trimming pared 5 bases from V and 4 bases from J, leaving 13 bases between. Variable domain in full (rest from reference TRBV7-2 and TRBJ2-3): GAGVSQSPSNKVTEKGKDVELRCDPISGHTALYWYRQSLGQGLEFLIYFQGNSAPDKSGLPSDRFSAERTGGSVSTLTIQRTQQEDSAVYLCASSPADPPDTQYFGPGTRLTVL.

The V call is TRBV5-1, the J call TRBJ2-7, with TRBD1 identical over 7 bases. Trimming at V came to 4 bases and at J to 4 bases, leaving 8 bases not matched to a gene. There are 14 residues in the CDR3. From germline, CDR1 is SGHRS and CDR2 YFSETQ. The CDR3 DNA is TGCGCCAGCAGCCCATCCGGGACAGAGTACGAGCAGTACTTC. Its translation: CASSPSGTEYEQYF.

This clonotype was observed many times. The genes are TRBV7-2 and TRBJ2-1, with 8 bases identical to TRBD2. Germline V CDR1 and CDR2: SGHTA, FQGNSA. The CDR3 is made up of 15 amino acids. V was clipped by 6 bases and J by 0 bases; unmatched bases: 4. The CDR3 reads CASRVAGSSYNEQFF. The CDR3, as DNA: TGTGCCAGCAGAGTAGCGGGGAGCTCCTACAATGAGCAGTTCTTC.

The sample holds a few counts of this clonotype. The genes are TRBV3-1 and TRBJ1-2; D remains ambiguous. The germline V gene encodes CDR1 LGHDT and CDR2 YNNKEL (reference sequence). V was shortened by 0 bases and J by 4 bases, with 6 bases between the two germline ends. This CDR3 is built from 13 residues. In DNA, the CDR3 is TGTGCCAGCAGCCAAGAACAGCTCTATGGCTACACCTTC. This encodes CASSQEQLYGYTF.